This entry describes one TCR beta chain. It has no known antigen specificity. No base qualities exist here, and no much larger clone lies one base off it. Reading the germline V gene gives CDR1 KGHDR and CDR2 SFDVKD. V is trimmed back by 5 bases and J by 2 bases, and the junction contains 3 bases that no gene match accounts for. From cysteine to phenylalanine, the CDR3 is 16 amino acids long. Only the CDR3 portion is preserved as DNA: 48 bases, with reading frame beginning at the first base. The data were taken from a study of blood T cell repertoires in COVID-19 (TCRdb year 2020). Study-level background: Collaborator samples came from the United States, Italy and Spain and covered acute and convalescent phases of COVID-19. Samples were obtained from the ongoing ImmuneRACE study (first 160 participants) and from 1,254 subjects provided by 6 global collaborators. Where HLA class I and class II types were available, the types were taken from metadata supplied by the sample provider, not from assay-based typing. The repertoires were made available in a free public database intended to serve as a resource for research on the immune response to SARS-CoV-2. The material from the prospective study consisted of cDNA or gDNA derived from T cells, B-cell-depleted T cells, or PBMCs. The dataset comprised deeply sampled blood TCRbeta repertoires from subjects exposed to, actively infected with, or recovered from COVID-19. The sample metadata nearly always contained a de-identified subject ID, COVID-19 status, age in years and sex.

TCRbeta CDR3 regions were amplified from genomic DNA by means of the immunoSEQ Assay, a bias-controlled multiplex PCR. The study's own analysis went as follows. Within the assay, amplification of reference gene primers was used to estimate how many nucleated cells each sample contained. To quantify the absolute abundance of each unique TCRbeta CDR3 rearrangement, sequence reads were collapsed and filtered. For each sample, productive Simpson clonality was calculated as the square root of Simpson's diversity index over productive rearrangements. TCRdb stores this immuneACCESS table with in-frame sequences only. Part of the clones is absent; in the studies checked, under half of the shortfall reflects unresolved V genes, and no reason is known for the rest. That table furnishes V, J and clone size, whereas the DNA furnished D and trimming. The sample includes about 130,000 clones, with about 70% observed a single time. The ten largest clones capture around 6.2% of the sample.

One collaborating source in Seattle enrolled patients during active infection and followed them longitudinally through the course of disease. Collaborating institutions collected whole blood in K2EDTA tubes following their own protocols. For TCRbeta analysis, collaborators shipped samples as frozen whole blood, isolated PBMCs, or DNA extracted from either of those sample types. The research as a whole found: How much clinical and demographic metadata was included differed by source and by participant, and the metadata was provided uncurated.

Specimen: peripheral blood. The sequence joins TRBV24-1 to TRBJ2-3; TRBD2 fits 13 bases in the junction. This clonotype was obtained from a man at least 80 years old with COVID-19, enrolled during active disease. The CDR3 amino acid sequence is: CATSGTSGRDTDTQYF. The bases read TGTGCCACCAGTGGAACTAGCGGGAGGGACACAGATACGCAGTATTTT.